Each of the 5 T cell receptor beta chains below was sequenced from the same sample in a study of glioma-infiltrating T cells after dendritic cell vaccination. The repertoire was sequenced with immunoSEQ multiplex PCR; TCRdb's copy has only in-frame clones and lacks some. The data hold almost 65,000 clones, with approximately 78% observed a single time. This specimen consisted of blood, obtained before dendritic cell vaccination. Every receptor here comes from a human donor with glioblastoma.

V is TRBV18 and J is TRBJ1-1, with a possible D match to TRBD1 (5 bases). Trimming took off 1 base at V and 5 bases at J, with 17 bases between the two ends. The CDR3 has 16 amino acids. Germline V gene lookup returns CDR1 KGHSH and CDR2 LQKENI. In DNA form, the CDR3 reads TGTGCCAGCTCACCACGTTTGGGGGACTTAGATACTGAAGCTTTCTTT. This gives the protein CASSPRLGDLDTEAFF.

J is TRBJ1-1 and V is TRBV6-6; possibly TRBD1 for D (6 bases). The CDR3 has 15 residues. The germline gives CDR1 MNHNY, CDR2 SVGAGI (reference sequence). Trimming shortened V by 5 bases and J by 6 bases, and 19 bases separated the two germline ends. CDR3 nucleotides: TGTGCCAGCAGTCAATACAGGGTTGAGGGATCTGAAGCTTTCTTT. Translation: CASSQYRVEGSEAFF.

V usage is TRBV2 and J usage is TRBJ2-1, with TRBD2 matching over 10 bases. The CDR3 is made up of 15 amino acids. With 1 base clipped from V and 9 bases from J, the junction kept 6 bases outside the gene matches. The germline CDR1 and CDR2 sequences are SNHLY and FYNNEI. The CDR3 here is CASSEVAGGLAEQFF. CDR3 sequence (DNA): TGTGCCAGCAGTGAAGTAGCGGGGGGTTTGGCTGAGCAGTTCTTC.

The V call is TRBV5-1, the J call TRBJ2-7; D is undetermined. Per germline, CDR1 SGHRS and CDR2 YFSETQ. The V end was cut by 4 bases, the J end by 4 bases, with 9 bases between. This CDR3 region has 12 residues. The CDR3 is CASSVTQYEQYF. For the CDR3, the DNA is TGCGCCAGCAGCGTGACTCAGTACGAGCAGTACTTC.

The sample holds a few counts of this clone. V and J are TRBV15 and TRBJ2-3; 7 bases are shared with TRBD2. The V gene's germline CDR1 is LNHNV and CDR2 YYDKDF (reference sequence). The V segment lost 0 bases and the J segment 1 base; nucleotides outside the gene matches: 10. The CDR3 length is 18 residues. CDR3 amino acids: CATSRDKRDYSRTDTQYF. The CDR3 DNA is TGTGCCACCAGCAGAGATAAGCGGGACTACAGTCGCACAGATACGCAGTATTTT. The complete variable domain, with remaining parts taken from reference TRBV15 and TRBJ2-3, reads DAMVIQNPRYQVTQFGKPVTLSCSQTLNHNVMYWYQQKSSQAPKLLFHYYDKDFNNEADTPDNFQSRRPNTSFCFLDIRSPGLGDTAMYLCATSRDKRDYSRTDTQYFGPGTRLTVL.